The clone carrying this T cell receptor (beta chain) has a handful of counts. The antigen is not known. Template switching by 5'RACE produced TCR cDNA, adding a universal primer site and UMIs. TCRdb called the 5' RACE reads again in MiXCR, with one record for every CDR3 protein. The repertoire holds 300,000 to 400,000 distinct CDR3 sequences, with about 10% as singletons. The data were taken from a study of T cells after yellow fever vaccination. General observations from the study: Compared with primary, the secondary response was weaker and peaked at day 5, not 15. Boosting was followed by the reappearance of most primary-vaccination clones (just under 98% CD4, around 90% CD8).

The CDR3 loop spans 17 amino acids. The junction had 10 bases not matched to a gene; V was cut back by 5 bases and J by 6 bases. Germline V gene sequence: CDR1 SGHTA, CDR2 FQGNSA. The source material was CD4+ T cells sorted from PBMCs, sampled 45 days after the yellow fever booster vaccination. The receptor's source is a man between 18 and 35 years old who received the YFV17D yellow fever vaccine. The chain recombines TRBV7-2 with TRBJ2-3; 14 bases fit TRBD2. The CDR3 nucleotides are TGTGCCAGCAGCCTCGCTCTGACTAGCGGGGGGGTGGATACGCAGTATTTT. Translation: CASSLALTSGGVDTQYF.